This T cell receptor beta chain was retrieved from a study of shared clonotypes between healthy human individuals. Study conclusions and caveats: Tissues were not sampled, only blood, and their repertoires likely differ.

The V gene lost 4 bases and the J gene lost 1 base, with 11 bases spanning the gap. CDR3 length equals 14 residues. Germline V gene sequence: CDR1 SGHRS, CDR2 YFSETQ. Sequencing was performed with immunoSEQ multiplex PCR; in TCRdb, only in-frame clones are kept and a portion is missing. The table has about 1.1 million clones, around three quarters seen once. Comment on this clone: Its target is unknown.

This receptor was identified in a young man in good health. Some clones in this sample may be carry-over from other donors' samples. V usage is TRBV5-1 and J usage is TRBJ1-1, with D unresolved. Sequencing was done on a sample of memory CD4+ T cells from PBMCs. Subset: CD45RA-negative fraction. The CDR3 here is CASSEWTGNTEAFF. DNA of the CDR3: TGCGCCAGCAGCGAGTGGACGGGGAACACTGAAGCTTTCTTT. The full variable domain, with the rest looked up from reference TRBV5-1 and TRBJ1-1, is KAGVTQTPRYLIKTRGQQVTLSCSPISGHRSVSWYQQTPGQGLQFLFEYFSETQRNKGNFPGRFSGRQFSNSRSEMNVSTLELGDSALYLCASSEWTGNTEAFFGQGTRLTVV.